Each of the 9 T cell receptor beta chains below was sequenced from the same sample in a study of siplizumab effects on memory and regulatory T cells. Sequencing was performed with immunoSEQ multiplex PCR; in TCRdb, only in-frame clones are kept and a portion is missing. The sample lists roughly 82,000 clones, about 91% occurring once. The sequenced sample consisted of Tregs sorted from blood. The receptors here all came from a human donor in good health.

The chain links TRBV7-2 to TRBJ1-2; maybe TRBD1 (5 bases). Germline V gives CDR1 SGHTA, CDR2 FQGNSA. The V end was cut by 5 bases, the J end by 7 bases, with 11 bases between. This CDR3 region has 12 residues. For the CDR3, the DNA is TGTGCCAGCAGCCCAGGGATAGGTGGCTACACCTTC. Protein product: CASSPGIGGYTF.

The rearrangement uses TRBV28 and TRBJ2-7, with 9 positions matching TRBD1. The CDR3 length is 15 residues. After removal of 0 bases from V and 5 bases from J, the junction contained 5 bases not matched to a gene. Germline CDR1 is MDHEN and CDR2 is SYDVKM. The CDR3 spells CASSLWGQGSDEQYF. The DNA of the CDR3 is TGTGCCAGCAGTTTATGGGGACAGGGTTCCGACGAGCAGTACTTC. The whole variable domain, filled in from reference TRBV28 and TRBJ2-7, reads DVKVTQSSRYLVKRTGEKVFLECVQDMDHENMFWYRQDPGLGLRLIYFSYDVKMKEKGDIPEGYSVSREKKERFSLILESASTNQTSMYLCASSLWGQGSDEQYFGPGTRLTVT.

V is TRBV29-1 and J is TRBJ1-2; maybe TRBD1 (5 bases). The CDR3 has 12 amino acids. Between the trimmed V and J ends, which lost 3 bases and 4 bases, there was a span of 9 bases. In germline, CDR1 is SQVTM, CDR2 ANQGSEA. The CDR3 DNA is TGCAGCGTTGAGGGGCTCCTCTATGGCTACACCTTC. Translated, it gives CSVEGLLYGYTF.

Worth noting for this clone: Other DNA sequences in the same sample also yield this CDR3. J is TRBJ2-3 and V is TRBV18; D gene unclear. Trimming removed 1 base from V and 3 bases from J, with 5 bases in between. Germline V gene data show CDR1 as KGHSH and CDR2 as LQKENI. This CDR3 has 13 amino acids. The CDR3 DNA reads TGTGCCAGCTCACCACAGGGAACAGATACGCAGTATTTT. Protein sequence: CASSPQGTDTQYF. Together with reference TRBV18 and TRBJ2-3, the CDR3 gives the full variable domain: NAGVMQNPRHLVRRRGQEARLRCSPMKGHSHVYWYRQLPEEGLKFMVYLQKENIIDESGMPKERFSAEFPKEGPSILRIQQVVRGDSAAYFCASSPQGTDTQYFGPGTRLTVL.

A single count supports this clone. The chain is built from TRBV4-3 and TRBJ2-5; the D call may be TRBD1 or TRBD2 (5 bases each). Germline V gene data show CDR1 as LGHNA and CDR2 as YSLEER. The CDR3 runs 15 residues. V lost 1 base to trimming and J lost 6 bases, with 15 bases between them. The CDR3 DNA reads as TGCGCCAGCAGCCAAGCCTTGGGGGTTTTACAGACCCAGTACTTC. Its protein is CASSQALGVLQTQYF.

The chain recombines TRBV5-1 with TRBJ2-5; weak D call: TRBD2 (5 bases). V gave up 0 bases and J gave up 1 base, with 13 bases separating them. CDR1 is SGHRS and CDR2 is YFSETQ in the germline V gene. CDR3 length: 16 residues. The DNA of the CDR3 is TGCGCCAGCAGCTTGGCGAGGACGGGGAGCCAAGAGACCCAGTACTTC. Its protein product is CASSLARTGSQETQYF. The full variable domain, with the rest looked up from reference TRBV5-1 and TRBJ2-5, is KAGVTQTPRYLIKTRGQQVTLSCSPISGHRSVSWYQQTPGQGLQFLFEYFSETQRNKGNFPGRFSGRQFSNSRSEMNVSTLELGDSALYLCASSLARTGSQETQYFGPGTRLLVL.

V gene TRBV11-2 combines with J gene TRBJ2-3; D gene unclear. CDR3 size: 14 residues. The germline gives CDR1 SGHAT, CDR2 FQNNGV. Trimming stripped 3 bases from V and 2 bases from J, with 9 bases between. CDR3: CASSFQTATDTQYF. The CDR3 DNA sequence: TGTGCCAGCAGCTTCCAAACAGCCACAGATACGCAGTATTTT.

The chain joins TRBV7-9 to TRBJ1-3; D not certain. CDR3 size: 16 residues. Trimming pared 1 base from V and 0 bases from J, leaving 10 bases between. CDR1 is SEHNR and CDR2 is FQNEAQ in the germline V gene (reference sequence). The CDR3 coding sequence is TGTGCCAGCAGCTTAGGAAGTCCCTACTCTGGAAACACCATATATTTT. It codes for CASSLGSPYSGNTIYF. Filled out from reference TRBV7-9 and TRBJ1-3, the complete variable domain reads DTGVSQNPRHKITKRGQNVTFRCDPISEHNRLYWYRQTLGQGPEFLTYFQNEAQLEKSRLLSDRFSAERPKGSFSTLEIQRTEQGDSAMYLCASSLGSPYSGNTIYFGEGSWLTVV.

The CDR3 is CASSNTLVLGTDTQYF. CDR3 in DNA: TGTGCCAGCAGCAACACTTTAGTTTTGGGCACAGATACGCAGTATTTT. The rearrangement uses TRBV7-9 and TRBJ2-3; D is undetermined. Per germline, CDR1 SEHNR and CDR2 FQNEAQ (reference sequence). Between the trimmed V and J ends, which lost 5 bases and 1 base, there was a span of 16 bases. The CDR3 is made up of 16 amino acids.